A single T cell receptor (beta chain) is shown here with its context. Its antigen is undetermined. This sample was included in a study of cytomegalovirus exposure and HLA in healthy donors. Regarding the study as a whole: It has been reported that TCR beta sequences accurately predicted the HLA-A and HLA-B alleles of most subjects. Other equally common chains were less clonally expanded than HLA-associated TCR beta chains, a later analysis showed. Available immune exposure information was restricted to CMV serostatus only.

Sampled while nominally healthy, donors likely had unrecorded immune exposures. The PCR ran on 60 Vbeta and 13 Jbeta primers. TCRdb's copy holds only in-frame clones and misses some; the assay was immunoSEQ multiplex PCR. The data show around 150,000 clones, approximately 78% seen once. This CDR3 spans 17 amino acids. The V and J ends lost 4 bases and 2 bases, in that order; junction bases with no gene match: 10. Germline V gene lookup returns CDR1 SGHTA and CDR2 FQGNSA. This TCR was sampled from a girl aged 2 to 10 in good health and CMV-seropositive. Material: PBMCs. The chain is built from TRBV7-2 and TRBJ2-1, with 8 bases lining up with TRBD2. The CDR3 nucleotides are TGTGCCAGCAGCTCTCTCACTGGGCGGGGGGCCTACAATGAGCAGTTCTTC. The encoded protein is CASSSLTGRGAYNEQFF.